The text below deals with one TCR beta chain. The sample holds many counts of this clonotype. This clone's antigen is unknown. There are no base qualities to consult, and no much larger clone falls within one base. These data belong to a study of identical twins listed by TCRdb under 2016. Study-wide context: To test whether fetal clonotypes persist, the study used deep sequencing on TCR alpha and beta repertoires from monozygotic twins, unrelated adults of various ages, and cord blood. To rule out contamination, replicate twin experiments were performed at different times with different library preparation protocols. Study-wide findings and limitations: Recombination models systematically underestimated out-of-frame TCR alpha sharing in monozygotic twins but agreed with sharing between unrelated individuals. Out-of-frame TCR alpha sequences shared between twins showed an excess of low generation-probability sequences compared with coincidental sharing between unrelated individuals. Conclusions relied on cross-sectional statistical analysis, since the same donors could not be followed over many years. Invariant T cells such as MAIT and iNKT could partly confound zero-insertion analyses, although diverse VJ usage argued against such confounding for most clonotypes. A weaker excess of twin sharing was found in beta out-of-frame sequences because the signal-to-noise ratio was lowered by fewer shared sequences. Fewer insertions were carried by abundant cord blood beta clonotypes; a weaker similar trend was observed in young adult naive repertoires, while no such trend was observed in memory repertoires.

All donors were healthy Caucasians. Three pairs of female monozygotic twins, all aged about 18 to 29 years, made up the twin cohort. CD4+ and CD8+ T cell populations were isolated with positive isolation kits from Invitrogen. The library relied on 5' RACE. Sequencer: Illumina HiSeq 2000. A universal primer binding site was introduced by template switching, and a unique molecular identifier was present in the final cDNA, enabling accurate counting of TCR cDNA molecules. Specific primers in the conserved constant-segment region were used to synthesize first-strand cDNA for the TCR alpha and beta chains. To control for contamination, every cDNA library was double barcoded, receiving both a SMART-Mk sample barcode and Illumina barcodes. TruSeq adapter sequences along with Illumina sample barcodes were introduced in two successive PCR steps. TCR alpha and beta cDNA libraries were sequenced on the Illumina HiSeq platform with custom primers. The original methods were these. MiGEC processed the raw reads to extract unique molecular identifiers, while MiXCR was used to determine the CDR3 positions. For each individual, recombination models were inferred using an EM algorithm with the repgenHMM and IGoR tools. The analysis of shared clonotypes was done with the tcR package in R, with sharing normalized by the product of cloneset sizes. To study raw recombination free of thymic and clonal selection effects, out-of-frame nonproductive sequences were analyzed. TCRdb ran its own pipeline on the public reads, namely fastp trimming at Q25 and MiXCR clone calling, and kept in-frame beta chains. Each entry merges the rows of one CDR3 protein and shows their most common DNA and genes. The V and J calls reflect TCRdb's pipeline rather than the authors' work. Present in this sample are approximately 300,000 distinct CDR3 sequences, roughly 10% of which were seen just once. The top ten clonotypes cover around 7.1% of the sample.

These sequences were also reported in another study, on yellow fever vaccine responses in identical twins. As that second paper reports: According to the authors, the vaccine-induced T cell response in identical twins seemed to be partly convergent and partly specific to each individual. In identical twins, the study followed T cell clones that responded to the vaccine with precision.

The sample was CD8+ T cells sorted from blood. The source is a woman between 18 and 30 years old in good health.

Here is the DNA: TGTGCCAGCAGCCCAGAGACAGGGGCCAGCTCCTACGAGCAGTACTTC. The translation is CASSPETGASSYEQYF. The chain uses TRBV7-2 and TRBJ2-7; 8 bases in between match TRBD1. CDR1 and CDR2 (SGHTA, FQGNSA) derive from the germline V gene. The CDR3 goes from the cysteine to the phenylalanine over 16 residues. Only the CDR3 region is kept as DNA, spanning 48 bases read in frame from base 1. V loses 5 bases at its end and J loses 0 bases; junction bases beyond the gene matches: 9.